A selection of T cell receptor beta chains follows, all from one sample in a study of blood T cell repertoires in COVID-19. The table came from immunoSEQ multiplex PCR; TCRdb's copy has only in-frame clones and leaves some out. The data hold roughly 150,000 clones, with 80% to 90% observed a single time. Sequencing used peripheral blood. Receptor source: a woman aged 60-75 years with active COVID-19. Each CDR3 is given with its conserved first and last residue. D genes are given only for firm matches. The size of a clone is reported for some rows only, either as once, few or many, or as a class for expanded clones.

size	J	V	D	CDR3	DNA
-	TRBJ1-1	TRBV6-5	-	CASTPRWGAETEAFF	TGTGCCAGCACCCCCCGGTGGGGCGCAGAGACTGAAGCTTTCTTT
-	TRBJ1-6	TRBV4-3	-	CASSQGGTGYNSPLHF	TGCGCCAGCAGCCAAGGGGGTACAGGGTATAATTCACCCCTCCACTTT
-	TRBJ1-4	TRBV19	TRBD1	CASTLRYGTGGNEKLFF	TGTGCCAGTACCTTGAGATATGGGACAGGCGGGAATGAAAAACTGTTTTTT
once	TRBJ2-7	TRBV6-2/TRBV6-3	-	CASSYSRGHHYEQYF	TGTGCCAGCAGTTACTCGAGGGGACACCACTACGAGCAGTACTTC
-	TRBJ2-1	TRBV24-1	-	CATSAGWNEQFF	TGTGCCACCAGTGCCGGGTGGAATGAGCAGTTCTTC
-	TRBJ2-5	TRBV5-1	-	CASPTGMVETQYF	TGCGCCAGCCCTACAGGGATGGTGGAGACCCAGTACTTC
-	TRBJ1-3	TRBV18	-	CASSPSSGNTIYF	TGTGCCAGCTCACCGAGCTCTGGAAACACCATATATTTT
-	TRBJ2-1	TRBV7-9	TRBD2	CASSSSLAGAYNEQFF	TGTGCCAGCAGCTCTTCGCTAGCGGGTGCCTACAATGAGCAGTTCTTC
-	TRBJ2-1	TRBV11-2	TRBD2	CASSPYAGSGSNEQFF	TGTGCCAGCAGCCCTTACGCGGGTAGCGGGAGTAATGAGCAGTTCTTC
-	TRBJ2-3	TRBV29-1	TRBD2	CSVPGGFRTDTQYF	TGCAGCGTACCCGGGGGGTTTCGCACAGATACGCAGTATTTT
-	TRBJ2-7	TRBV16	-	CASSQLRPGTPLDLTSYEQYF	TGTGCCAGCAGCCAACTACGACCCGGGACTCCACTTGACTTGACCTCCTACGAGCAGTACTTC
once	TRBJ2-3	TRBV27	TRBD2	CASSLGLADTQYF	TGTGCCAGCAGTCTGGGACTAGCAGATACGCAGTATTTT
few	TRBJ1-4	TRBV5-1	TRBD1	CASSLGQGPNEKLFF	TGCGCCAGCAGCTTGGGACAGGGTCCTAATGAAAAACTGTTTTTT
-	TRBJ2-5	TRBV24-1	TRBD1	CATSDRTGGETQYF	TGTGCCACCAGTGATCGGACAGGTGGCGAGACCCAGTACTTC
-	TRBJ2-5	TRBV5-1	-	CASSLTGELYQETQYF	TGCGCCAGCAGCTTGACGGGGGAGCTCTACCAAGAGACCCAGTACTTC
-	TRBJ2-3	TRBV28	TRBD2	CASSLAGGFSTDTQYF	TGTGCCAGCAGTTTGGCGGGGGGCTTTAGCACAGATACGCAGTATTTT
-	TRBJ2-2	TRBV5-4	TRBD2	CASSQRDLNTGELFF	TGTGCCAGCAGCCAGCGGGACCTAAACACCGGGGAGCTGTTTTTT
-	TRBJ2-5	TRBV5-1	TRBD2	CASSLGNSGSETQYF	TGCGCCAGCAGCTTGGGAAATAGCGGGAGTGAGACCCAGTACTTC
-	TRBJ2-7	TRBV19	TRBD1	CASSIRGQGANYEQYF	TGTGCCAGTAGTATCCGTGGACAGGGGGCGAACTACGAGCAGTACTTC
-	TRBJ2-7	TRBV10-3	TRBD2	CAIASGGAYEQYF	TGTGCCATCGCTAGCGGGGGCGCCTACGAGCAGTACTTC
-	TRBJ1-1	TRBV9	-	CASSVFARTEAFF	TGTGCCAGCAGCGTATTTGCGAGAACTGAAGCTTTCTTT
once	TRBJ2-1	TRBV27	TRBD2	CASSLEKGLAGRNEQFF	TGTGCCAGCAGTCTAGAAAAGGGACTAGCGGGCAGAAATGAGCAGTTCTTC
-	TRBJ2-5	TRBV2	-	CASNLVRDSWETQYF	TGTGCCAGCAATCTAGTCCGGGACTCCTGGGAGACCCAGTACTTC
-	TRBJ1-6	TRBV7-9	TRBD1	CASSPWLGTGNYNSPLHF	TGTGCCAGCAGCCCTTGGCTGGGGACAGGGAACTATAATTCACCCCTCCACTTT
-	TRBJ2-3	TRBV5-4	TRBD2	CVTSGLNTDTQYF	TGTGTTACTAGCGGGTTAAACACAGATACGCAGTATTTT
-	TRBJ2-7	TRBV7-9	TRBD2	CASSTEPGLLSSYEQYF	TGTGCCAGCAGCACGGAGCCGGGACTATTAAGCTCCTACGAGCAGTACTTC
-	TRBJ1-2	TRBV30	-	CAWSRGNYGYTF	TGTGCCTGGAGTAGAGGGAACTATGGCTACACCTTC
-	TRBJ2-7	TRBV7-2	-	CASSWDFSYEQYF	TGTGCCAGCAGCTGGGACTTCTCCTACGAGCAGTACTTC
-	TRBJ1-3	TRBV9	-	CASSYGGNGNTIYF	TGTGCCAGCAGTTACGGGGGGAATGGAAACACCATATATTTT
-	TRBJ2-1	TRBV28	-	CASSFNSRGRYNEQFF	TGTGCCAGCAGTTTTAACTCTCGCGGGCGTTACAATGAGCAGTTCTTC
-	TRBJ1-5	TRBV19	-	CASSMGGNKQPQHF	TGTGCCAGTAGTATGGGGGGTAATAAGCAGCCCCAGCATTTT
-	TRBJ1-1	TRBV5-5	TRBD1	CASSSRDRGERNTEAFF	TGTGCCAGCAGCTCCCGGGACAGGGGAGAGAGGAACACTGAAGCTTTCTTT
once	TRBJ2-7	TRBV6-6	TRBD2	CAVRLSGGSYEQYF	TGTGCCGTACGGCTTAGCGGGGGGTCCTACGAGCAGTACTTC
-	TRBJ1-1	TRBV9	-	CASSVGWPGNTEAFF	TGTGCCAGCAGCGTAGGCTGGCCAGGAAACACTGAAGCTTTCTTT
-	TRBJ1-6	TRBV28	-	CASSPPRQAESPLHF	TGTGCCAGCAGTCCCCCCCGACAGGCGGAATCACCCCTCCACTTT
-	TRBJ1-2	TRBV28	TRBD1	CAISRSGTGTQHYGYTF	TGTGCCATTTCCAGGTCCGGGACAGGGACCCAACACTATGGCTACACCTTC
-	TRBJ2-1	TRBV5-3	-	CARSSLLGTYNEQFF	TGTGCCAGAAGCTCCCTCCTAGGCACCTACAATGAGCAGTTCTTC
-	TRBJ1-3	TRBV5-1	-	CASSFSTSTASGNTIYF	TGCGCCAGCAGCTTCTCTACGTCGACAGCCTCTGGAAACACCATATATTTT
-	TRBJ2-5	TRBV27	TRBD1	CASSLLGTGRETQYF	TGTGCCAGCAGTCTTCTGGGGACAGGGAGGGAGACCCAGTACTTC
-	TRBJ2-1	TRBV4-1	-	CASSQDPVTYNEQFF	TGCGCCAGCAGCCAAGATCCGGTCACCTACAATGAGCAGTTCTTC
-	TRBJ1-2	TRBV7-9	TRBD1	CASKPGQSYGYTF	TGTGCCAGCAAACCGGGACAGTCCTATGGCTACACCTTC
-	TRBJ2-2	TRBV12-2	-	CASRLDPVSGRSPELFF	TGTGCAAGTCGCTTAGATCCGGTTAGCGGGAGGAGTCCGGAGCTGTTTTTT
few	TRBJ2-7	TRBV18	-	CASSQTRSMEQYF	TGTGCCAGCTCACAGACTAGGTCGATGGAGCAGTACTTC
-	TRBJ2-3	TRBV24-1	TRBD1	CATSDFRQGVTDTQYF	TGTGCCACCAGTGATTTTAGACAGGGGGTCACAGATACGCAGTATTTT
-	TRBJ2-5	TRBV27	TRBD2	CASSGLAGGRSQYF	TGTGCCAGCAGTGGACTAGCGGGAGGGCGGTCCCAGTACTTC